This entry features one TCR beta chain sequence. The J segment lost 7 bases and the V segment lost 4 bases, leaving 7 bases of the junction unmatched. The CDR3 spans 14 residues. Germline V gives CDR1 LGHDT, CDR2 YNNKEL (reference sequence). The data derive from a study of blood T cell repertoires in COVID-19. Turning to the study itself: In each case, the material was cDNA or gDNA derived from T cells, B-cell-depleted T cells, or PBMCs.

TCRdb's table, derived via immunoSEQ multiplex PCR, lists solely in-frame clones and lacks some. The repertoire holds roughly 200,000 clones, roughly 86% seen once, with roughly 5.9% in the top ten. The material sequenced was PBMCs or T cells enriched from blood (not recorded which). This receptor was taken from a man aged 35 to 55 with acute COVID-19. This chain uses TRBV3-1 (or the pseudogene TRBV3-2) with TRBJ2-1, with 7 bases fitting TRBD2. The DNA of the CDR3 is TGTGCCAGCAGCCGCCCGGGACTAACAAATGAGCAGTTCTTC. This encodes CASSRPGLTNEQFF.